The clone carrying this T cell receptor beta chain was seen more than once but under ten times. In the authors' workflow: Cell counts per sample came from amplifying reference gene primers. The repertoire was sequenced with immunoSEQ multiplex PCR; TCRdb's copy has only in-frame clones and lacks some. V and J calls and clone size are copied from that table; D and trimming were computed from the DNA. The sample gives roughly 120,000 clones, approximately 87% of which show up once; around 2% is in the top ten. The trim removed 4 bases at V and 5 bases at J, leaving 5 bases unmatched. The CDR3 is 13 amino acids. Germline V CDR1 and CDR2: SGHRS, YFSETQ. These data are taken from a study of blood T cell repertoires in COVID-19. As for the study in general: Whether acute or convalescent, the COVID-19 samples came from the United States, Italy and Spain. T cells, B-cell-depleted T cells, or PBMCs provided the cDNA or gDNA that served as material.

Sequenced input: peripheral blood. This TCR came from a man aged 25 to 40 with acute or convalescent COVID-19. The rearrangement links TRBV5-1 to TRBJ2-7; the match to TRBD1 covers 8 bases. The CDR3 DNA reads as TGCGCCAGCAGCGTGACAGGGGAGGACGAGCAGTACTTC. It encodes CASSVTGEDEQYF.